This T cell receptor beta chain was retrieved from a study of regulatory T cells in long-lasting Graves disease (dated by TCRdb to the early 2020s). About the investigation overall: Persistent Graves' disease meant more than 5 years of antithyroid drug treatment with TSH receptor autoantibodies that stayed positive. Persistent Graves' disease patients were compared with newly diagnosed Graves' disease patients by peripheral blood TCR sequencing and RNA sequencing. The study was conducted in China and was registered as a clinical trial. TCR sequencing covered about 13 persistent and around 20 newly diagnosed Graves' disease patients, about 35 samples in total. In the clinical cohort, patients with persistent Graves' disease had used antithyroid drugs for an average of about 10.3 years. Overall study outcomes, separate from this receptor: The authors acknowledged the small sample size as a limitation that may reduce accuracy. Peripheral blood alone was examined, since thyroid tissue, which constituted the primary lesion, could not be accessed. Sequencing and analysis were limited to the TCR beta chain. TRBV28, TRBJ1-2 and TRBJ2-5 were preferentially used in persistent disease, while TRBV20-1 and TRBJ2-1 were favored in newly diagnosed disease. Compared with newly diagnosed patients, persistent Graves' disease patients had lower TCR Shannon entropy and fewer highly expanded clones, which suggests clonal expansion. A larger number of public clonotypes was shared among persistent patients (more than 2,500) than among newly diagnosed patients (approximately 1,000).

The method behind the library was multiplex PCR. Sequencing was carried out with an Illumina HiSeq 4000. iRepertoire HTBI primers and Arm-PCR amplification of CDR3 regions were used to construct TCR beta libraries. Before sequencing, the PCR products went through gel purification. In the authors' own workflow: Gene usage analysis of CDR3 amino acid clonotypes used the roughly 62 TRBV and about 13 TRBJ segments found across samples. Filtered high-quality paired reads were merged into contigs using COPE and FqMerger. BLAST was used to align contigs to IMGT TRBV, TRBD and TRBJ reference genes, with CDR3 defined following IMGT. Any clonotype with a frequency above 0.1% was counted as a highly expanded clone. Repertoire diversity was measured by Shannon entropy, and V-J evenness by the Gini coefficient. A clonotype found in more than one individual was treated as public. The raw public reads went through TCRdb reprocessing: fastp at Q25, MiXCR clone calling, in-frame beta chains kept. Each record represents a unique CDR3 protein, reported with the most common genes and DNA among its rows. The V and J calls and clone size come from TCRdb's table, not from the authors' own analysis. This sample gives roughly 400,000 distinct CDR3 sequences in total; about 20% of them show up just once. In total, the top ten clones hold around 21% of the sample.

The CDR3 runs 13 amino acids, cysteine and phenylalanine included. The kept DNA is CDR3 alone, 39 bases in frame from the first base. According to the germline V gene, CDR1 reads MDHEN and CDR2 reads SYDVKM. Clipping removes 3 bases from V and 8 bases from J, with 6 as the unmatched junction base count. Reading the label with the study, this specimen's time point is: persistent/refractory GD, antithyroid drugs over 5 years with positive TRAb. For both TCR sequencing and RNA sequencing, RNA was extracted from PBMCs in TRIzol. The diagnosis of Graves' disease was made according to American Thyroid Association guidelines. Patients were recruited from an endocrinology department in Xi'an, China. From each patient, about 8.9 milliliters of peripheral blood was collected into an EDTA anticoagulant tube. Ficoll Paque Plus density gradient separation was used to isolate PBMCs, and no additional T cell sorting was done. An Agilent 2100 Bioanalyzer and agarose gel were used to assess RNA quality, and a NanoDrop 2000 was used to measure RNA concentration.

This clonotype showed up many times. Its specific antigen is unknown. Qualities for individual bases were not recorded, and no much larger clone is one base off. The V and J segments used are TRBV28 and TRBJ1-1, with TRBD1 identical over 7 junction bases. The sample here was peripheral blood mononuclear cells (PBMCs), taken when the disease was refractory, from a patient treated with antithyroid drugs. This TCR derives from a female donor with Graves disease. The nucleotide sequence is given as TGTGCCAGCAGTTTTTTTAGACAGGGCGAAGCTTTCTTT. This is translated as CASSFFRQGEAFF.